The present T cell receptor (beta chain) was sequenced within a study of T-cell memory formation after mild COVID-19. Germline CDR1 LGHDT, CDR2 YNNKEL (reference sequence). The V end lost 5 bases, the J end lost 5 bases, and 7 bases lay between the germline ends. This CDR3 spans 12 amino acids. TCRalpha and TCRbeta libraries used 5'RACE with constant-segment primers and UMIs. Using its own MiXCR run on the 5' RACE reads, TCRdb lists one record per CDR3 protein. The sample has nearly 40,000 distinct CDR3 sequences, about 6% seen once. This clonotype appeared many times. The chain recombines TRBV3-1 with TRBJ1-5; D unclear. The receptor's source is an adult who had mild COVID-19 (a few samples of this study predate the infection). Cell type and time point are not known. What was sequenced was PBMCs or a T cell subset sorted from them (not recorded which). The CDR3 loop is CASSSLDQPQHF. The CDR3 region has the DNA TGTGCCAGCAGCTCGCTGGATCAGCCCCAGCATTTT.